This passage covers 9 T cell receptor beta chains from one sample sequenced in a study of blood T cell repertoires in COVID-19. Repertoires were generated with immunoSEQ multiplex PCR, while TCRdb's copy carries only in-frame clones and drops some. The repertoire has a few hundred thousand clones, around 85% of them found once; the top ten carry over 15%. The sequenced sample was PBMCs or T cells enriched from blood (not recorded which). The receptor source for this set is a man between 35 and 55 years old who had recovered from COVID-19.

This clone has a single count. The rearrangement joins TRBV4-3 to TRBJ2-7, with D hard to call. Trimming removed 3 bases from V and 0 bases from J, with 27 bases in between. The CDR3 is made up of 20 amino acids. Germline V CDR1 and CDR2: LGHNA, YSLEER. This CDR3 reads CASSHLKPGPTTESSYEQYF. The CDR3 region has the DNA TGCGCCAGCAGCCACCTAAAACCGGGTCCTACAACGGAAAGCTCCTACGAGCAGTACTTC.

V is TRBV12-3 or TRBV12-4 and J is TRBJ2-1; no firm D call. V lost 3 bases to trimming and J lost 5 bases, with 5 bases between them. This CDR3 comprises 12 residues. The CDR3 nucleotides read TGTGCCAGCAGTTTGCGCCACAATGAGCAGTTCTTC. Residues: CASSLRHNEQFF.

The J gene is TRBJ2-7, the V gene TRBV28, with D perhaps matching TRBD2 (5 bases). V was cut by 7 bases and J by 5 bases, with 12 bases left in between. The CDR3 covers 12 residues. Germline values: CDR1 MDHEN, CDR2 SYDVKM. The CDR3 DNA is TGTGCCAGCATCACCGGGGAACACGAGCAGTACTTC. It is translated as CASITGEHEQYF.

The rearrangement links TRBV7-9 to TRBJ2-1; 11 positions agree with TRBD2. Germline-derived CDR1 and CDR2 are SEHNR and FQNEAQ (reference sequence). Trimming at V came to 5 bases and at J to 0 bases, leaving 12 bases not matched to a gene. The CDR3 contains 19 residues. The CDR3 sequence: CASSPIAGGFPSSYNEQFF. CDR3 in DNA: TGTGCCAGCAGCCCGATAGCGGGAGGGTTCCCGAGCTCCTACAATGAGCAGTTCTTC.

J is TRBJ2-1 and V is TRBV18; 12 nucleotides line up with TRBD2. The V gene end was trimmed by 0 bases and the J gene end by 0 bases; junction bases not matched to a gene: 6. The CDR3 has 19 residues. CDR1 and CDR2 from the germline V gene are KGHSH and LQKENI. The CDR3 DNA is TGTGCCAGCTCACCACCAGGCCTAGCGGGAGGGGACTCCTACAATGAGCAGTTCTTC. Its translation: CASSPPGLAGGDSYNEQFF.

This clone came up a few times. The chain uses TRBV29-1 and TRBJ2-7, with D possibly matching TRBD2 (7 bases). The V end lost 4 bases, the J end lost 6 bases, and 10 bases lay between the germline ends. CDR3 length: 11 amino acids. Germline CDR1 reads SQVTM; CDR2 reads ANQGSEA. CDR3 in amino acids: CSVAGEGEQYF. DNA of the CDR3: TGCAGCGTTGCAGGGGAGGGCGAGCAGTACTTC.

The J gene is TRBJ2-7, the V gene TRBV5-1; 7 bases align to TRBD2. Germline-derived CDR1 and CDR2 are SGHRS and YFSETQ. Trimming took 5 bases from V and 6 from J; bases not matched to a gene: 11. The CDR3 sequence is 14 residues long. Here the CDR3 reads CASRASGGMAEQYF. The CDR3 DNA reads as TGCGCCAGCAGGGCTTCGGGGGGTATGGCCGAGCAGTACTTC.

V gene TRBV2 combines with J gene TRBJ2-1; 8 nucleotides line up with TRBD1. CDR3 length: 11 amino acids. V was clipped by 10 bases and J by 6 bases; unmatched bases: 2. Germline CDR1 SNHLY, CDR2 FYNNEI. The CDR3 here is CAKTGANEQFF. CDR3 DNA sequence: TGTGCCAAGACAGGGGCCAATGAGCAGTTCTTC.

The chain joins TRBV30 to TRBJ2-7, with a possible D match to TRBD2 (7 bases). V lost 5 bases, J lost 5 bases, and 16 bases lay in between. Germline V gene sequence: CDR1 GTSNPN, CDR2 SVGIG (reference sequence). The CDR3 sequence is 13 residues long. The CDR3 nucleotides are TGTGCCTGGGGGGGGGCAGGCTTCGACGAGCAGTACTTC. This gives the protein CAWGGAGFDEQYF.